Reported below is one T cell receptor beta chain. The antigen is not known. The data were obtained in a study of T cells in Graves' hyperthyroidism and ophthalmopathy. Study-level findings and limits: Most expanded thyroid clonotypes above 0.001 recurred in blood.

Hyperthyroidism had been newly diagnosed in patients aged 18 to 65, and its duration was under 2 months. Amplified regions were TCR beta CDR3 sequences from RNA transcripts. Carried out on the TCR CDR3, a first-round RT-PCR used the HTBI primer set. TCRdb independently ran MiXCR on the multiplex PCR reads; one entry per CDR3 protein. The sample has some 700,000 distinct CDR3 sequences, around 16% seen once. The length of the CDR3 is 16 residues. Per the germline V gene, CDR1 is SGHRS and CDR2 is YFSETQ. V was clipped by 3 bases and J by 1 base, with 16 bases between them. This receptor was taken from a man aged 50-60 years with Graves' hyperthyroidism. The rearrangement uses TRBV5-1 and TRBJ2-5, with a weak D call TRBD2 (6 bases). Input material: blood. In DNA form, the CDR3 reads TGCGCCAGCAGCTGGGGAGGACTTGCGGCCCAAGAGACCCAGTACTTC. Protein: CASSWGGLAAQETQYF.